These T cell receptor beta chains were read from a single sample in a study of T cell responses to AZD1222 COVID-19 vaccine. Some clones are missing from TCRdb's copy, which holds only in-frame ones; the method was immunoSEQ multiplex PCR. The sample shows about 76,000 clones, roughly 90% of them seen only once. The source material was peripheral blood, sampled on day 0 of AZD1222 vaccination. Receptor source: an adult in good health. Both conserved end residues are part of each CDR3. Clone size is stated in some rows and not others, as once, few, many or a class when expanded.

J,size,V,CDR3
TRBJ2-7,NA,TRBV3-1/TRBV3-2,CASSQTFGGTYEQYF
TRBJ2-1,once,TRBV29-1,CSVASTQDNEQFF
TRBJ2-3,NA,TRBV27,CASRAGPPFTDTQYF
TRBJ1-2,NA,TRBV4-1,CASSQFPAGPSNYGYTF
TRBJ1-2,NA,TRBV7-9,CASSLTPDRGEGYTF
TRBJ2-1,NA,TRBV19,CASSIGHNEQFF
TRBJ1-1,NA,TRBV7-9,CASSEMGQINTEAFF
TRBJ1-1,NA,TRBV28,CASSPPGQGAGTEAFF
TRBJ1-1,NA,TRBV6-4,CASSGQSNTEAFF
TRBJ1-2,NA,TRBV19,CASSIAAGSNYGYTF
TRBJ1-3,NA,TRBV7-9,CASGGALSGNTIYF
TRBJ2-1,NA,TRBV27,CASSFSGDSYNEQFF
TRBJ2-7,NA,TRBV3-1/TRBV3-2,CASGSYEQYF
TRBJ1-1,once,TRBV10-1,CASSYRENTEAFF
TRBJ2-2,NA,TRBV18,CASSEQENTGELFF
TRBJ2-2,NA,TRBV28,CASSLVSWINTGELFF
TRBJ1-1,NA,TRBV9,CASSLGAGGMNTEAFF
TRBJ2-5,NA,TRBV18,CASSPPPGETQYF
TRBJ1-2,NA,TRBV18,CASSPLLGQGMEGYTF
TRBJ1-5,NA,TRBV3-1/TRBV3-2,CASSQDYDQPQHF
TRBJ2-1,NA,TRBV2,CASSPRTSGSSYNEQFF
TRBJ2-1,NA,TRBV24-1,CATSDDTSGRTYEQFF
TRBJ2-3,once,TRBV9,CASSWRGGSDTQYF
TRBJ1-5,NA,TRBV6-8,CASRSSGTGALSNQPQHF
TRBJ2-3,NA,TRBV19,CASSETDTQYF
TRBJ2-1,NA,TRBV7-2,CASSLALGGQFF
TRBJ1-5,once,TRBV12-3/TRBV12-4,CASTSEDGQPQHF
TRBJ2-1,NA,TRBV11-2,CASSLDMGSYNEQFF
TRBJ1-5,NA,TRBV10-3,CAISEDRQYQPQHF
TRBJ2-2,NA,TRBV10-1,CASSESRTSAGELFF
TRBJ1-4,once,TRBV14,CASSRAPNEKLFF
TRBJ1-2,NA,TRBV11-2,CASSATGNGGYTF
TRBJ1-2,NA,TRBV3-1/TRBV3-2,CASSQVGQYYGYTF
TRBJ2-5,NA,TRBV5-1,CASSSLAGAEETQYF
TRBJ2-7,NA,TRBV7-9,CASQGGGRGSYEQYF
TRBJ2-3,NA,TRBV23-1,CASSVGIGTDTQYF
TRBJ1-4,NA,TRBV12-5,CASGLGQGEKLFF
TRBJ1-4,NA,TRBV5-5,CASSLAGGQEEKLFF
TRBJ2-7,few,TRBV7-6,CASSLANLGGEMYEQYF
TRBJ1-4,NA,TRBV6-5,CASRALATNEKLFF
TRBJ1-2,NA,TRBV11-2,CASSIQGEDGYTF
TRBJ2-5,NA,TRBV7-2,CASSLRRIQETQYF
TRBJ1-5,NA,TRBV18,CASSTGGPQPQHF
TRBJ1-5,once,TRBV5-4,CASSPDRNQPQHF
TRBJ1-4,NA,TRBV5-5,CASRSGTGSANEKLFF
TRBJ1-4,NA,TRBV6-1,CASSEGLGRAEKLFF